These 20 T cell receptor beta chains were all obtained from the same sample, sequenced in a study of blood T cell repertoires in COVID-19. Method: immunoSEQ multiplex PCR; TCRdb's copy keeps in-frame clones and lacks some. The sample shows 120,000 or so clones, over 70% of them seen only once. Sequencing was done on a sample of peripheral blood. All receptors come from a woman between 65 and 79 years old with acute or convalescent COVID-19.

This clone was seen only a few times. The rearrangement links TRBV30 to TRBJ1-4; weak D call: TRBD1 (6 bases). Germline V lookup: CDR1 GTSNPN, CDR2 SVGIG (reference sequence). This CDR3 is built from 13 residues. Trimming removed 3 bases at V and 8 bases at J, with 13 bases between. This chain's CDR3 is CAWRPRGYEKLFF. For the CDR3, the DNA is TGTGCCTGGAGGCCCAGGGGATACGAAAAACTGTTTTTT.

This chain joins TRBV12-3 or TRBV12-4 and TRBJ1-1; 7 positions agree with TRBD1. The junction had 5 bases not matched to a gene; V was cut back by 5 bases and J by 11 bases. The CDR3 is made up of 11 amino acids. CDR3: CASSTGASAFF. The CDR3 bases are TGTGCCAGCAGTACAGGGGCGTCGGCTTTCTTT.

The DNA of the CDR3 is TGTGCCAGCAGCCAAGTGGGGACAGAGTTAGAGACCCAGTACTTC. Residues: CASSQVGTELETQYF. This chain uses TRBV3-1 (or the pseudogene TRBV3-2) with TRBJ2-5; 7 bases are a match to TRBD1. Germline loops: CDR1 LGHDT, CDR2 YNNKEL (reference sequence). The CDR3 extends over 15 amino acids. The ends lost 1 base at V and 4 bases at J; junction bases unmatched: 6.

This clone was observed a single time. V gene TRBV5-1 combines with J gene TRBJ2-5; D is possibly TRBD1 (6 bases). The CDR3 spans 16 residues. Per the germline V gene, CDR1 is SGHRS and CDR2 is YFSETQ. Between the trimmed V and J ends, which lost 4 bases and 1 base, there was a span of 17 bases. CDR3 protein: CASSPTGPDAQETQYF. The CDR3 bases are TGCGCCAGCAGCCCGACAGGCCCAGACGCCCAAGAGACCCAGTACTTC.

The J gene is TRBJ2-5, the V gene TRBV2; D uncertain. Germline CDR1 is SNHLY and CDR2 is FYNNEI. V shed 0 bases and J shed 2 bases, with 10 bases lying between them. The CDR3 is made up of 15 amino acids. The chain's CDR3 is CASSEARMFQETQYF. DNA of the CDR3: TGTGCCAGCAGTGAAGCGCGGATGTTTCAAGAGACCCAGTACTTC.

The chain joins TRBV6-4 to TRBJ2-3, with TRBD2 matching 7 bases. The CDR3 has 15 amino acids. After removal of 8 bases from V and 1 base from J, the junction contained 9 bases not matched to a gene. Germline V gene lookup returns CDR1 MRHNA and CDR2 SNTAGT. CDR3 in amino acids: CASSRAGWGTDTQYF. CDR3 coding DNA: TGTGCCAGCTCAAGAGCGGGGTGGGGCACAGATACGCAGTATTTT.

V gene TRBV30 combines with J gene TRBJ2-3, with D maybe TRBD1 (6 bases). The CDR3 runs 16 residues. V shed 3 bases and J shed 2 bases, with 18 bases lying between them. The germline gives CDR1 GTSNPN, CDR2 SVGIG (reference sequence). The CDR3 loop is CAWSHGTLGATDTQYF. The CDR3 DNA sequence: TGTGCCTGGAGCCACGGGACACTTGGGGCCACAGATACGCAGTATTTT.

The chain joins TRBV11-3 to TRBJ2-3; 7 bases align to TRBD2. The CDR3 is 17 amino acids. J gave up 1 base and V 4 bases, and 11 bases lay outside the gene matches. From germline, CDR1 is SGHNT and CDR2 YENEEA. The CDR3 DNA follows: TGTGCCAGCAGCTACGGACTAGACCTGTCTGGCACAGATACGCAGTATTTT. Amino acid sequence: CASSYGLDLSGTDTQYF.

This clone occurred a few times. V and J are TRBV28 and TRBJ1-2; D unresolved. This CDR3 has 12 amino acids. Germline assignment: CDR1 MDHEN and CDR2 SYDVKM. The V gene lost 5 bases and the J gene lost 5 bases, with 9 bases spanning the gap. The CDR3 reads CASSLRRYGYTF. CDR3 in DNA: TGTGCCAGCAGTCTACGTCGGTATGGCTACACCTTC.

In DNA, the CDR3 is TGTGCCAGCAGCCTCGAATCAGGCACTGAAGCTTTCTTT. This translates into CASSLESGTEAFF. The rearrangement uses TRBV11-2 and TRBJ1-1, with no clear D. Germline V gene data show CDR1 as SGHAT and CDR2 as FQNNGV. This CDR3 is 13 amino acids long. The V end was cut by 5 bases, the J end by 4 bases, with 11 bases between.

CDR3 sequence reads: CASRSQGKNEKLFF. In nucleotides, the CDR3 is TGTGCCAGCAGATCACAGGGAAAAAATGAAAAACTGTTTTTT. This sequence joins TRBV3-1 (or the pseudogene TRBV3-2) and TRBJ1-4; tentative D call: TRBD1 (6 bases). The CDR3 is made up of 14 amino acids. The germline V and J ends were trimmed by 6 bases and 5 bases, with 13 bases remaining between them. Germline lookup yields CDR1 LGHDT and CDR2 YNNKEL (reference sequence).

This clone was picked up a small number of times. V usage is TRBV7-9 and J usage is TRBJ2-7, with 9 nucleotides matching TRBD1. The CDR3 runs 19 residues. CDR1 SEHNR and CDR2 FQNEAQ come from the germline V gene (reference sequence). With 0 bases clipped from V and 1 base from J, the junction kept 13 bases outside the gene matches. The CDR3 DNA reads TGTGCCAGCAGCTTAGCGCTATACTGGACAGGGGTCGTATCCTACGAGCAGTACTTC. It translates to CASSLALYWTGVVSYEQYF. Supplemented by reference TRBV7-9 and TRBJ2-7, the full variable domain reads DTGVSQNPRHKITKRGQNVTFRCDPISEHNRLYWYRQTLGQGPEFLTYFQNEAQLEKSRLLSDRFSAERPKGSFSTLEIQRTEQGDSAMYLCASSLALYWTGVVSYEQYFGPGTRLTVT.

The rearrangement links TRBV7-8 to TRBJ2-7; tentatively, D is TRBD1 (6 bases). V lost 5 bases and J lost 2, with 19 bases in between. The germline V gene has CDR1 SGHVS and CDR2 FQNEAQ. This CDR3 contains 16 residues. This chain's CDR3 is CASSRLTGTLTYEQYF. The CDR3 region has the DNA TGTGCCAGCAGCAGACTAACCGGGACACTAACCTACGAGCAGTACTTC.

This chain links TRBV25-1 with TRBJ2-2; maybe TRBD1 (7 bases). Per germline, CDR1 MGHDK and CDR2 SYGVNS. V gave up 9 bases and J gave up 4 bases, with 21 bases separating them. This CDR3 spans 16 amino acids. CDR3 DNA: TGTGCCAGTGGAACCCGGGCAGGGGGGAGCACCGGGGAGCTGTTTTTT. This gives the protein CASGTRAGGSTGELFF.

The rearrangement uses TRBV3-1 (or the pseudogene TRBV3-2) and TRBJ2-3; D might be TRBD2 (5 bases). The germline V and J ends were trimmed by 3 bases and 0 bases, with 10 bases remaining between them. The CDR3 is made up of 15 amino acids. Germline CDR1 LGHDT, CDR2 YNNKEL (reference sequence). The CDR3 DNA reads TGTGCCAGCAGCCATTTGGAGGCTAGCACAGATACGCAGTATTTT. Translation: CASSHLEASTDTQYF.

V is TRBV3-1 (or the pseudogene TRBV3-2) and J is TRBJ2-7, with D perhaps TRBD1 (5 bases). V lost 1 base and J lost 6, with 16 bases in between. Germline V gene sequence: CDR1 LGHDT, CDR2 YNNKEL (reference sequence). The CDR3 extends over 15 amino acids. The chain's CDR3 is CASSQALAGYGEQYF. The CDR3 nucleotides are TGTGCCAGCAGCCAAGCCCTGGCAGGGTACGGCGAGCAGTACTTC.

This rearrangement joins TRBV13 to TRBJ1-4; D is ambiguous. Trimming took 0 bases from V and 6 from J, leaving 11 bases between them. Germline assignment: CDR1 PRHDT and CDR2 FYEKMQ (reference sequence). The CDR3 length is 15 residues. The CDR3 DNA reads TGTGCCAGCAGCTTAGGCCTGTCAGGATATGAAAAACTGTTTTTT. Translation gives CASSLGLSGYEKLFF. The variable domain in full, with the rest retrieved from reference TRBV13 and TRBJ1-4, is AAGVIQSPRHLIKEKRETATLKCYPIPRHDTVYWYQQGPGQDPQFLISFYEKMQSDKGSIPDRFSAQQFSDYHSELNMSSLELGDSALYFCASSLGLSGYEKLFFGSGTQLSVL.

The gene calls are TRBV10-3 and TRBJ2-2, with TRBD2 identical over 8 bases. Losses at the gene ends were 3 bases for V and 7 bases for J; bases not matched to a gene: 10. Germline V gives CDR1 ENHRY, CDR2 SYGVKD. The CDR3 is made up of 16 amino acids. For the CDR3, the DNA is TGTGCCATCAGTGAATCAAGCGGGGGTCCCGGCGGGGAGCTGTTTTTT. Amino acid sequence: CAISESSGGPGGELFF.

Note on this clone: Within the sample, other DNA sequences also encode this same CDR3. V and J are TRBV7-9 and TRBJ1-1, with 7 bases identical to TRBD1. Looked up from germline, CDR1 is SEHNR and CDR2 is FQNEAQ (reference sequence). The length of the CDR3 is 12 residues. Trimming at V came to 5 bases and at J to 4 bases, leaving 1 base not matched to a gene. CDR3 nucleotides: TGTGCCAGCAGCCAGGGGGGCACTGAAGCTTTCTTT. Residues: CASSQGGTEAFF.

The genes are TRBV7-2 and TRBJ2-5, with a weak D call TRBD1 (6 bases). CDR1 is SGHTA and CDR2 is FQGNSA in the germline V gene. V lost 5 bases, J lost 1 base, and 11 bases lay in between. This CDR3 has 14 residues. The CDR3 is CASSPDSFQETQYF. In DNA, the CDR3 is TGTGCCAGCAGCCCGGACAGTTTCCAAGAGACCCAGTACTTC.